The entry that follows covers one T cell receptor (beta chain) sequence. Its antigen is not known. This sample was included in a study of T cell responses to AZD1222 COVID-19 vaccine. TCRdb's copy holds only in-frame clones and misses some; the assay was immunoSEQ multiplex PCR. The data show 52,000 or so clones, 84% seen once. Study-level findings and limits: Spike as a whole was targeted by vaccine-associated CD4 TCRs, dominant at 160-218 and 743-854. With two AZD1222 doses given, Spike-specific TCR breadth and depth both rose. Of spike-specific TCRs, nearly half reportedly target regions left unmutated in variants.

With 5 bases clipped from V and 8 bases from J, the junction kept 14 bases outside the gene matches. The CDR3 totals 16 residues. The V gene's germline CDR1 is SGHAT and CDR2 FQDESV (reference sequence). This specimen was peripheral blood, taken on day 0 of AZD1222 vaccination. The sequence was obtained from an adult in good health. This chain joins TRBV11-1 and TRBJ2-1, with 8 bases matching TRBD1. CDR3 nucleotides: TGTGCCAGCAGCACCAGGCAGGGGGCTAATTCGGATGAGCAGTTCTTC. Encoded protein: CASSTRQGANSDEQFF.